Following are 24 T cell receptor beta chains from one sample sequenced in a study of T cell repertoires in cytomegalovirus infection. TCRdb re-derived calls from the reads in MiXCR, one entry per CDR3 protein. The sample lists roughly 200,000 distinct CDR3 sequences, 8% to 10% occurring once. Sequencing used PBMCs. These receptors all stem from a human donor in good health (CMV status not recorded). Some clones in this sample may be carry-over from other donors' samples.

This clonotype was picked up many times. The genes are TRBV6-1 and TRBJ1-5, with 7 bases that match TRBD1. Germline lookup yields CDR1 MNHNS and CDR2 SASEGT. V shed 6 bases, J shed 1 base, and the junction held 3 bases outside the gene matches. The CDR3 consists of 14 residues. The CDR3 here is CASRQTGSNQPQHF. The CDR3 DNA sequence: TGTGCCAGCAGGCAGACAGGGAGCAATCAGCCCCAGCATTTT.

This rearrangement joins TRBV19 to TRBJ1-1; D call uncertain. This CDR3 is 13 amino acids long. V was pared by 4 bases and J by 3 bases, with 9 bases between. Germline CDR1 reads LNHDA; CDR2 reads SQIVND (reference sequence). The CDR3 sequence: CASSTGIYTEAFF. The CDR3 coding sequence is TGTGCCAGTAGTACTGGGATTTACACTGAAGCTTTCTTT.

The genes are TRBV28 and TRBJ2-7; 8 bases align to TRBD1. Germline V gene data show CDR1 as MDHEN and CDR2 as SYDVKM. The CDR3 has 14 residues. Trimming took 5 bases from V and 3 from J; bases not matched to a gene: 6. CDR3 DNA sequence: TGTGCCAGCAGTACCCGGACAGGGTTCTACGAGCAGTACTTC. It translates to CASSTRTGFYEQYF.

To note about this clonotype: A read error may account for a junction end that differs from germline. The rearrangement joins TRBV20-1 to TRBJ2-1; TRBD2 agrees at 10 bases. The V gene's germline CDR1 is DFQATT and CDR2 SNEGSKA (reference sequence). The CDR3 length is 12 residues. The CDR3 loop is CSSSGSFHEQFF. In nucleotides, the CDR3 is TGCAGTTCTAGCGGGAGTTTCCATGAGCAGTTCTTC.

The chain is built from TRBV7-2 and TRBJ2-1; 11 bases agree with TRBD2. There are 15 residues in the CDR3. The junction had 9 bases not matched to a gene; V was cut back by 5 bases and J by 9 bases. Germline V CDR1 and CDR2: SGHTA, FQGNSA. The CDR3 bases are TGTGCCAGCAGCCCACGACTAGCGGGAACCGGTGAGCAGTTCTTC. Protein: CASSPRLAGTGEQFF.

There are a few counts of this clonotype. The chain couples TRBV11-2 to TRBJ2-7; 12 bases match TRBD2. This CDR3 is 16 amino acids long. The V gene end was trimmed by 1 base and the J gene end by 1 base; junction bases not matched to a gene: 2. Germline loops: CDR1 SGHAT, CDR2 FQNNGV. DNA of the CDR3: TGTGCCAGCAGCTTAGGGACTAGCGGGACTTCCTACGAGCAGTACTTC. The encoded protein is CASSLGTSGTSYEQYF.

This clonotype was found many times. CDR3 residues: CASSAQGGRTEAFF. DNA for the CDR3: TGTGCCAGCAGCGCTCAGGGGGGGCGAACTGAAGCTTTCTTT. The chain carries TRBV7-2 and TRBJ1-1, with 7 nucleotides matching TRBD1. Germline V gene lookup returns CDR1 SGHTA and CDR2 FQGNSA. The CDR3 covers 14 residues. Losses at the gene ends were 5 bases for V and 5 bases for J; bases not matched to a gene: 8.

This clonotype was counted many times. V gene TRBV7-2 combines with J gene TRBJ1-1; possibly TRBD1 for D (5 bases). Germline V gives CDR1 SGHTA, CDR2 FQGNSA. This CDR3 has 16 amino acids. Deletions cut 3 bases from V and 0 bases from J, with 14 bases between. The CDR3 sequence is CASSFGRGVMNTEAFF. The CDR3 DNA reads TGTGCCAGCAGCTTCGGTAGGGGAGTGATGAACACTGAAGCTTTCTTT.

This clonotype was recorded at least ten times. The chain combines TRBV7-2 with TRBJ1-3; D unresolved. Trimming removed 4 bases at V and 3 bases at J, with 13 bases between. The CDR3 runs 15 residues. Germline assignment: CDR1 SGHTA and CDR2 FQGNSA. CDR3 sequence: CASSSLKAGGNTIYF. In nucleotides, the CDR3 is TGTGCCAGCAGCTCCCTCAAAGCAGGTGGAAACACCATATATTTT.

The CDR3 DNA reads as TGCAGTGCTAGGTCCGGATACACAGATACGCAGTATTTT. Translated: CSARSGYTDTQYF. The chain couples TRBV20-1 to TRBJ2-3; D gene uncertain. The germline V and J ends were trimmed by 3 bases and 2 bases, with 9 bases remaining between them. CDR1 and CDR2 (germline): DFQATT, SNEGSKA (reference sequence). The CDR3 contains 13 residues.

The chain carries TRBV7-9 and TRBJ2-5, with D possibly matching TRBD2 (6 bases). CDR1 is SEHNR, CDR2 FQNEAQ, per germline (reference sequence). The CDR3 has 14 amino acids. V was pared by 1 base and J by 5 bases, with 11 bases between. CDR3 sequence reads: CASSLVGGVETQYF. The CDR3 nucleotides are TGTGCCAGCAGCTTAGTGGGGGGAGTGGAGACCCAGTACTTC.

This clonotype was seen at least ten times. The gene calls are TRBV20-1 and TRBJ1-2, with 10 bases identical to TRBD1. This CDR3 is built from 14 residues. Looked up from germline, CDR1 is DFQATT and CDR2 is SNEGSKA (reference sequence). With V trimmed by 3 bases and J by 8 bases, 9 bases remained unmatched. The CDR3 protein is CSARLPTGGAGYTF. CDR3 nucleotides: TGCAGTGCTAGGTTGCCGACAGGGGGCGCAGGCTACACCTTC.

The table lists this clonotype with a few counts. At one end, the junction sequence differs from germline, possibly due to a read error. CDR3 nucleotide sequence: TGCAGTGCAAGAGCACTAGCGGGCCCCTCCTACGAGCAGTACTTC. It yields the protein CSARALAGPSYEQYF. The V and J genes are TRBV20-1 and TRBJ2-7; TRBD2 agrees at 9 bases. CDR3 size: 15 residues. The V gene's germline CDR1 is DFQATT and CDR2 SNEGSKA (reference sequence).

This clonotype was detected only a few times. The rearrangement links TRBV27 to TRBJ1-5; 7 positions match TRBD1. CDR1 and CDR2 (germline): MNHEY, SMNVEV (reference sequence). CDR3 size: 14 residues. Trimming removed 6 bases from V and 6 bases from J; junction bases left unmatched: 8. The CDR3 loop reads CASRPGTVIQPQHF. Here the CDR3 DNA reads TGTGCCAGCAGACCCGGGACAGTAATTCAGCCCCAGCATTTT.

This clonotype was counted a few times. This sequence joins TRBV29-1 and TRBJ1-2, with 10 nucleotides matching TRBD1. Germline-derived CDR1 and CDR2 are SQVTM and ANQGSEA. J lost 8 bases, V lost 1 base, and 4 bases had no gene match. The CDR3 is made up of 13 amino acids. In DNA, the CDR3 is TGCAGCGTTGAAGGACAGGGGGCGGAGGGCTACACCTTC. Protein: CSVEGQGAEGYTF.

This clonotype was counted many times. This sequence joins TRBV6-2 or TRBV6-3 and TRBJ1-1; a weak D match, TRBD1 (5 bases). The CDR3 length is 14 residues. Germline V CDR1 and CDR2: MNHEY, SVGEGT. Trimming pared 6 bases from V and 2 bases from J, leaving 13 bases between. Written as DNA, the CDR3 is TGTGCCAGCAGCCCAGGACAAAAAAACACTGAAGCTTTCTTT. It encodes CASSPGQKNTEAFF.

In this sample, this clonotype turned up a few times. The CDR3: CASRRDRVSAGELFF. Here the CDR3 DNA reads TGTGCCAGCAGAAGGGACAGGGTTTCAGCCGGGGAGCTGTTTTTT. The V call is TRBV6-2 or TRBV6-3, the J call TRBJ2-2; TRBD1 agrees at 9 bases. The CDR3 spans 15 residues. Germline V gene sequence: CDR1 MNHEY, CDR2 SVGEGT. The J segment lost 6 bases and the V segment lost 6 bases, leaving 8 bases of the junction unmatched.

This clonotype was counted at least ten times. The V and J genes are TRBV12-3 or TRBV12-4 and TRBJ2-7; 9 bases match TRBD1. V lost 5 bases to trimming and J lost 1 base; unmatched junction nucleotides: 6. This CDR3 comprises 15 residues. Here the CDR3 reads CASSPHRGLSYEQYF. CDR3 DNA sequence: TGTGCCAGCAGTCCTCACAGGGGGCTTTCCTACGAGCAGTACTTC.

The table lists this clonotype with many counts. The chain has TRBV29-1 and TRBJ1-3; the match to TRBD1 covers 7 bases. The CDR3 runs to 14 residues. Germline loops: CDR1 SQVTM, CDR2 ANQGSEA. Losses at the gene ends were 7 bases for V and 1 base for J; bases not matched to a gene: 7. The CDR3 region is CSGGRQGSGNTIYF. The CDR3, as DNA: TGCAGCGGGGGGAGACAGGGTTCTGGAAACACCATATATTTT.

This clonotype was detected ten times or more. CDR3: CASSMTLAGLYTGELFF. CDR3 sequence (DNA): TGTGCCAGCAGCATGACTCTAGCTGGCCTGTACACCGGGGAGCTGTTTTTT. The V gene is TRBV5-4, the J gene TRBJ2-2, with D perhaps TRBD2 (5 bases). Germline V lookup: CDR1 SGHNT, CDR2 YYREEE (reference sequence). The CDR3 contains 17 residues. V dropped 4 bases and J dropped 3 bases, with 19 bases sitting between them.

CDR3 protein: CASNTGSGNTIYF. Here the CDR3 DNA reads TGTGCCAGCAATACCGGATCTGGAAACACCATATATTTT. The chain uses TRBV6-2 or TRBV6-3 and TRBJ1-3; D is unresolved. CDR3 size: 13 residues. Trimming removed 7 bases from V and 1 base from J, with 8 bases in between. Germline CDR1 and CDR2: MNHEY and SVGEGT.

Many counts were recorded for this clonotype. The J gene is TRBJ2-1, the V gene TRBV7-3; 11 bases map to TRBD2. The germline gives CDR1 SGHTA, CDR2 FQGTGA. There are 16 residues in the CDR3. V shed 1 base, J shed 9 bases, and the junction held 8 bases outside the gene matches. The CDR3 reads CASSLSELAGAGEQFF. The CDR3 bases are TGTGCCAGCAGCTTAAGCGAACTAGCGGGAGCAGGTGAGCAGTTCTTC.

In its sample, this clonotype was seen many times. Here the CDR3 reads CASSPRGESLPWNEQFF. CDR3 DNA: TGTGCCAGCAGCCCGCGGGGGGAGAGTCTCCCGTGGAATGAGCAGTTCTTC. This chain connects TRBV7-9 to TRBJ2-1, with 8 bases identical to TRBD2. The CDR3 is made up of 17 amino acids. J lost 7 bases, V lost 5 bases, and 16 bases had no gene match. Germline assignment: CDR1 SEHNR and CDR2 FQNEAQ (reference sequence).

This clonotype was counted at least ten times. The V call is TRBV4-1, the J call TRBJ2-7; D remains unclear. Trimming left V 0 bases short and J 3 bases short, with 6 bases between. CDR3 size: 13 residues. Germline V gene lookup returns CDR1 MGHRA and CDR2 YSYEKL. In DNA form, the CDR3 reads TGCGCCAGCAGCCAAGACCCGCTCTACGAGCAGTACTTC. It encodes CASSQDPLYEQYF.